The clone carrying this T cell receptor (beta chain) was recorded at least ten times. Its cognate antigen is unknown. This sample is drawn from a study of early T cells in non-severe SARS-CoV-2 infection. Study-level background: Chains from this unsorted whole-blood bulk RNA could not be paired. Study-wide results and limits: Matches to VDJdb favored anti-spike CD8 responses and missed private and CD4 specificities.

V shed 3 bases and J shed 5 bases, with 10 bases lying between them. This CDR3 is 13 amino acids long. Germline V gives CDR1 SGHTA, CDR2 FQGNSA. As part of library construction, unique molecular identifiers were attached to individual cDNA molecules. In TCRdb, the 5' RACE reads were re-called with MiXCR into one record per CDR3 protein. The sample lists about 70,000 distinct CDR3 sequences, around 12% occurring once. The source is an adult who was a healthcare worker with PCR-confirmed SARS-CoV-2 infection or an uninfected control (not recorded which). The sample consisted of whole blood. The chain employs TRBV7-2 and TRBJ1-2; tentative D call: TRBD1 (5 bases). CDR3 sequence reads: CASSLGGLYGYTF. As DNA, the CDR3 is TGTGCCAGCAGCTTGGGGGGGTTGTATGGCTACACCTTC. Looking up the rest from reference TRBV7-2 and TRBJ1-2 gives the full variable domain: GAGVSQSPSNKVTEKGKDVELRCDPISGHTALYWYRQSLGQGLEFLIYFQGNSAPDKSGLPSDRFSAERTGGSVSTLTIQRTQQEDSAVYLCASSLGGLYGYTFGSGTRLTVV.